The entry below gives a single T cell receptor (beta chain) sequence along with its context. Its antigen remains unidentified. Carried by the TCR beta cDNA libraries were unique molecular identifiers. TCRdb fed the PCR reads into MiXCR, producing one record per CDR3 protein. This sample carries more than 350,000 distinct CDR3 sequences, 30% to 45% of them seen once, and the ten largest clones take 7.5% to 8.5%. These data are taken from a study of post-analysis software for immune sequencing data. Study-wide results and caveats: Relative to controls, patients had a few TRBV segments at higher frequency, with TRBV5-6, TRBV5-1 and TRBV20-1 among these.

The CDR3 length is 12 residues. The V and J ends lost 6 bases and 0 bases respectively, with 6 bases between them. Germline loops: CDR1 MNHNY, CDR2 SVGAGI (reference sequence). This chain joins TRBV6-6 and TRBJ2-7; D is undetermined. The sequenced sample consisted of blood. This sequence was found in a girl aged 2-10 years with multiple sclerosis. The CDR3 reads CASRSLSYEQYF. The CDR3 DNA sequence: TGTGCCAGCAGGAGTCTCTCCTACGAGCAGTACTTC.